The 26 T cell receptor beta chains in this list originate from one sample, sequenced in a study of T-cell reconstitution after alpha-beta-depleted transplantation in children. Unique molecular identifiers were incorporated during preparation of the TCRbeta library. MiXCR, applied by TCRdb to the PCR reads, yields one record per CDR3 protein. The sample yields some 600,000 distinct CDR3 sequences, 13% seen once. The source material was PBMCs, mostly from graft donor cells, sampled 360 days after TCRalphabeta/CD19-depleted stem cell transplant. These receptors were obtained from a male patient aged 5 to 17 who had a stem cell transplant for acute myeloid leukemia, so the T cells may come from the graft donor.

The chain carries TRBV27 and TRBJ2-7, with 9 bases lining up with TRBD1. The germline CDR1 and CDR2 sequences are MNHEY and SMNVEV (reference sequence). This CDR3 is 18 amino acids long. After removal of 5 bases from V and 6 bases from J, the junction contained 20 bases not matched to a gene. CDR3 nucleotides: TGTGCCAGCAGTCCGTTAAATTCTCCCGGGACAGGGTGGGCCGAGCAGTACTTC. It translates to CASSPLNSPGTGWAEQYF.

This chain links TRBV12-3 or TRBV12-4 with TRBJ2-2; no clear D gene. Trimming left V 2 bases short and J 4 bases short, with 8 bases between. This CDR3 spans 14 amino acids. CDR3 protein: CASSLKHGTGELFF. CDR3 nucleotide sequence: TGTGCCAGCAGTTTAAAGCACGGCACCGGGGAGCTGTTTTTT.

The chain uses TRBV12-3 or TRBV12-4 and TRBJ2-3; possible D gene TRBD1, 5 bases. V was shortened by 5 bases and J by 0 bases, with 15 bases between the two germline ends. This CDR3 is built from 16 residues. The DNA of the CDR3 is TGTGCCAGCAGTATACTACAGGATTTTAGCACAGATACGCAGTATTTT. Translation: CASSILQDFSTDTQYF.

Only a few counts were recorded for this clonotype. Here the CDR3 reads CAWSVSLAGPYNEQFF. In nucleotides, the CDR3 is TGTGCCTGGAGTGTAAGTCTAGCGGGACCCTACAATGAGCAGTTCTTC. The chain recombines TRBV30 with TRBJ2-1; 9 bases map to TRBD2. Germline CDR1 is GTSNPN and CDR2 is SVGIG (reference sequence). CDR3 size: 16 residues. With V trimmed by 0 bases and J by 2 bases, 5 bases remained unmatched.

This clonotype occurred many times. The CDR3 sequence is CATSDVGLAGVYNEQFF. The DNA for the CDR3 is TGTGCCACCAGTGATGTGGGACTAGCGGGAGTGTACAATGAGCAGTTCTTC. The gene calls are TRBV24-1 and TRBJ2-1; 14 nucleotides agree with TRBD2. V dropped 3 bases and J dropped 4; count of bases not matched to a gene: 4. The CDR3 is 17 residues long. Germline CDR1 reads KGHDR; CDR2 reads SFDVKD.

This clonotype was detected many times. The chain links TRBV4-2 to TRBJ2-7; tentatively, D is TRBD2 (6 bases). The CDR3 runs 17 residues. Germline V gene sequence: CDR1 LGHNA, CDR2 YNFKEQ. V was shortened by 0 bases and J by 4 bases, with 19 bases between the two germline ends. CDR3 protein: CASSQDRAGPRAYEQYF. Here the CDR3 DNA reads TGTGCCAGCAGCCAAGATAGAGCGGGTCCTAGGGCATACGAGCAGTACTTC.

Many counts were recorded for this clonotype. The chain couples TRBV7-6 to TRBJ2-3; 8 bases align to TRBD2. J lost 4 bases, V lost 4 bases, and 7 bases had no gene match. Germline values: CDR1 SGHVS, CDR2 FNYEAQ. CDR3 length: 15 residues. The CDR3 here is CASSSLISGADTQYF. The DNA for the CDR3 is TGTGCCAGCAGCTCCCTAATTAGCGGGGCAGATACGCAGTATTTT.

The V gene is TRBV12-3 or TRBV12-4, the J gene TRBJ2-3, with 9 bases fitting TRBD2. V gave up 0 bases and J gave up 2 bases; unmatched junction bases: 6. The CDR3 has 17 residues. The CDR3 DNA is TGTGCCAGCAGTTTAGCGCGCCTAGCGGGGCTCACAGATACGCAGTATTTT. Translating gives CASSLARLAGLTDTQYF.

This clonotype has a handful of counts. This chain connects TRBV20-1 to TRBJ2-1; TRBD1 matches at 9 bases. Per germline, CDR1 DFQATT and CDR2 SNEGSKA (reference sequence). This CDR3 is 13 amino acids long. The J segment lost 9 bases and the V segment lost 5 bases, leaving 8 bases of the junction unmatched. The CDR3 coding sequence is TGCAGTGCTTCGGGACAGGGCGAGGTTGAGCAGTTCTTC. It yields the protein CSASGQGEVEQFF.

This clonotype occurred many times. The rearrangement links TRBV20-1 to TRBJ2-7; D may be TRBD2 (5 bases). V was shortened by 2 bases and J by 9 bases, with 14 bases between the two germline ends. The CDR3 has 12 residues. Germline V gene sequence: CDR1 DFQATT, CDR2 SNEGSKA (reference sequence). The chain's CDR3 is CSARHGSAGQYF. The CDR3 DNA follows: TGCAGTGCTAGACATGGTAGCGCGGGGCAGTACTTC.

This chain joins TRBV3-1 and TRBJ2-7, with 8 bases aligning to TRBD1. This CDR3 contains 14 residues. Germline values: CDR1 LGHDT, CDR2 YNNKEL (reference sequence). V lost 5 bases, J lost 5 bases, and 8 bases stayed unmatched. CDR3 amino acids: CASSSGTGTHEQYF. The CDR3 bases are TGTGCCAGCAGCTCCGGGACAGGCACTCACGAGCAGTACTTC.

This clonotype was found a few times. The chain combines TRBV4-3 with TRBJ2-1; TRBD2 is a possible D gene (5 bases). The CDR3 spans 17 residues. Germline V gene lookup returns CDR1 LGHNA and CDR2 YSLEER. V dropped 2 bases and J dropped 1 base, with 15 bases sitting between them. The CDR3 protein is CASSQPGSSLSYNEQFF. For the CDR3, the DNA is TGCGCCAGCAGCCAACCGGGGTCTAGTCTATCCTACAATGAGCAGTTCTTC.

As concerns this clonotype: Since a much larger clone is just one base distant, this may be a read error. The chain employs TRBV6-2 or TRBV6-3 and TRBJ2-7, with D tentatively TRBD2 (5 bases). Deletions cut 2 bases from V and 3 bases from J, with 8 bases between. The germline CDR1 and CDR2 sequences are MNHEY and SVGEGT. This CDR3 comprises 13 residues. DNA of the CDR3: TGTGCCAGCAGTTACCTACGGGGCTACGAGCAGTACTTC. Its translation is CASSYLRGYEQYF.

The chain links TRBV4-1 to TRBJ2-1, with a weak D call TRBD2 (6 bases). The CDR3 sequence is 15 residues long. The germline gives CDR1 MGHRA, CDR2 YSYEKL. V lost 3 bases and J lost 2, with 11 bases in between. The CDR3 nucleotides are TGCGCCAGCAGCCAGTCCGGCGGGGCCTACAATGAGCAGTTCTTC. This sequence encodes CASSQSGGAYNEQFF.

This clonotype was seen only a few times. The chain links TRBV29-1 to TRBJ2-5, with unresolved D. The CDR3 is made up of 12 amino acids. The V end lost 4 bases, the J end lost 5 bases, and 11 bases lay between the germline ends. Germline-derived CDR1 and CDR2 are SQVTM and ANQGSEA. CDR3 coding DNA: TGCAGCGTTGGAAGAGGATCGGAGACCCAGTACTTC. Translation: CSVGRGSETQYF.

This chain links TRBV28 with TRBJ1-1; D is perhaps TRBD1 (5 bases). CDR3 length: 13 amino acids. The germline CDR1 and CDR2 sequences are MDHEN and SYDVKM. V gave up 7 bases and J gave up 3 bases, with 12 bases separating them. In nucleotides, the CDR3 is TGTGCCAGCACCCCCGGGGGTTACACTGAAGCTTTCTTT. It yields the protein CASTPGGYTEAFF.

V gene TRBV5-1 combines with J gene TRBJ2-7; 8 bases line up with TRBD1. The J segment lost 2 bases and the V segment lost 1 base, leaving 2 bases of the junction unmatched. The CDR3 runs to 14 residues. Germline-derived CDR1 and CDR2 are SGHRS and YFSETQ. This CDR3 reads CASSLKQGAYEQYF. The DNA of the CDR3 is TGCGCCAGCAGCTTGAAACAGGGGGCCTACGAGCAGTACTTC.

This sequence joins TRBV12-1 and TRBJ2-6; the table names TRBD2, a call not compared with the DNA. TRBV12-1 is a pseudogene. The CDR3 runs 17 residues. The CDR3 DNA sequence: TGTGCCAGCAGCCGATATAAGCCCTACTCTGGGGCCAACGTCCTGACTTTC. Translating it yields CASSRYKPYSGANVLTF.

This clonotype was seen a handful of times. The V and J genes are TRBV18 and TRBJ2-3; 8 bases map to TRBD2. With V trimmed by 4 bases and J by 3 bases, 12 bases remained unmatched. Germline CDR1 and CDR2: KGHSH and LQKENI. This CDR3 is built from 17 residues. CDR3 nucleotide sequence: TGTGCCAGCTCACTCAGGGCAGCAAGCGGGAGAACAGATACGCAGTATTTT. It translates to CASSLRAASGRTDTQYF.

By frequency in the sample, this clonotype is medium-sized. The chain has TRBV27 and TRBJ2-1, with 9 bases aligning to TRBD2. Losses at the gene ends were 6 bases for V and 5 bases for J; bases not matched to a gene: 8. The CDR3 length is 15 residues. From germline, CDR1 is MNHEY and CDR2 SMNVEV (reference sequence). The CDR3 region has the DNA TGTGCCAGCAGAGCCCCGGCTAGCGGGAACAATGAGCAGTTCTTC. Protein sequence: CASRAPASGNNEQFF.

This clonotype has just a few counts. The J gene is TRBJ2-7, the V gene TRBV7-9; D is possibly TRBD2 (6 bases). The germline V and J ends were trimmed by 6 bases and 0 bases, with 15 bases remaining between them. Looked up from germline, CDR1 is SEHNR and CDR2 is FQNEAQ (reference sequence). CDR3 length: 15 residues. CDR3 region: CASRYGGGSSYEQYF. Here the CDR3 DNA reads TGTGCCAGCAGATACGGTGGAGGGAGCTCCTACGAGCAGTACTTC.

The sample holds a few counts of this clonotype. The J gene is TRBJ2-6, the V gene TRBV12-3 or TRBV12-4, with unresolved D. V shed 4 bases and J shed 1 base, with 8 bases lying between them. The CDR3 spans 15 residues. The CDR3 sequence: CASSYGKSGANVLTF. DNA for the CDR3: TGTGCCAGCAGTTACGGTAAATCTGGGGCCAACGTCCTGACTTTC.

This clonotype was recorded at least ten times. V gene TRBV18 combines with J gene TRBJ2-3, with 8 bases fitting TRBD2. CDR1 is KGHSH and CDR2 is LQKENI in the germline V gene. CDR3 length: 14 amino acids. V lost 5 bases, J lost 4 bases, and 5 bases stayed unmatched. This chain's CDR3 is CASSRAGGPDTQYF. CDR3 DNA sequence: TGTGCCAGCTCAAGGGCGGGAGGCCCAGATACGCAGTATTTT.

The rearrangement uses TRBV29-1 and TRBJ2-4, with TRBD1 identical over 8 bases. Losses at the gene ends were 6 bases for V and 6 bases for J; bases not matched to a gene: 4. The CDR3 sequence is 12 residues long. In germline, CDR1 is SQVTM, CDR2 ANQGSEA. The DNA of the CDR3 is TGCAGCGTGGAACAGGGGGTAAACATTCAGTACTTC. It codes for CSVEQGVNIQYF.

The chain carries TRBV29-1 and TRBJ2-1; 9 bases map to TRBD1. The CDR3 is 13 amino acids. The junction had 9 bases not matched to a gene; V was cut back by 6 bases and J by 9 bases. In germline, CDR1 is SQVTM, CDR2 ANQGSEA. As DNA, the CDR3 is TGCAGCGTAGCCGGGACAGGGATACGTGAGCAGTTCTTC. Translated, it gives CSVAGTGIREQFF.

Only a few counts were recorded for this clonotype. The chain employs TRBV7-9 and TRBJ2-1, with 8 bases aligning to TRBD2. V lost 1 base, J lost 6 bases, and 2 bases stayed unmatched. This CDR3 is built from 14 residues. CDR1 and CDR2 from the germline V gene are SEHNR and FQNEAQ (reference sequence). For the CDR3, the DNA is TGTGCCAGCAGCTTAGGGACTAGCTCCAATGAGCAGTTCTTC. Protein product: CASSLGTSSNEQFF.